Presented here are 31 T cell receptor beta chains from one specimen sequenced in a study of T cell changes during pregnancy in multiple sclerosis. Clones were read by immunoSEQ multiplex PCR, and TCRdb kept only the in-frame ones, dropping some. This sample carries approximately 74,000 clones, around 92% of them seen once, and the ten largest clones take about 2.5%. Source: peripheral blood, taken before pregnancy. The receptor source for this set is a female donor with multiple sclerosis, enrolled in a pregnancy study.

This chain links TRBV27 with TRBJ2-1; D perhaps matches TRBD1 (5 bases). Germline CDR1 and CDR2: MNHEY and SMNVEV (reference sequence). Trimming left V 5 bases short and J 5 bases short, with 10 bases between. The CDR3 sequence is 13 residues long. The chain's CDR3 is CASSLTGNNEQFF. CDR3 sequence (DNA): TGTGCCAGCAGTCTAACAGGAAACAATGAGCAGTTCTTC.

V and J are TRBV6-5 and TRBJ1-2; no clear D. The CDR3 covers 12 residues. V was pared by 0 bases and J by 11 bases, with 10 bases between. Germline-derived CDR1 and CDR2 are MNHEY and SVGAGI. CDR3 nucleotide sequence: TGTGCCAGCAGTTACTCGAGGATGAAGTACACCTTC. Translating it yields CASSYSRMKYTF.

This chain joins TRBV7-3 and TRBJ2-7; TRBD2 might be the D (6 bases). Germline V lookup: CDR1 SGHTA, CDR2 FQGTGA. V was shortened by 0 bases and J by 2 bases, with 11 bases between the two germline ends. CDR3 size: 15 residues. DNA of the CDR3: TGTGCCAGCAGCTTAACCCCCGGCGGGACCTACGAGCAGTACTTC. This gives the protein CASSLTPGGTYEQYF.

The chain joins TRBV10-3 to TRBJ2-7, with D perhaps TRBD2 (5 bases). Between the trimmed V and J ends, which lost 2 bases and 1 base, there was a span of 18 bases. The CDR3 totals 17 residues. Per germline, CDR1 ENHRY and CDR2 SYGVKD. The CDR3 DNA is TGTGCCATCAGTGAGACCGAAAGAGGAGGATGGTCCTACGAGCAGTACTTC. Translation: CAISETERGGWSYEQYF.

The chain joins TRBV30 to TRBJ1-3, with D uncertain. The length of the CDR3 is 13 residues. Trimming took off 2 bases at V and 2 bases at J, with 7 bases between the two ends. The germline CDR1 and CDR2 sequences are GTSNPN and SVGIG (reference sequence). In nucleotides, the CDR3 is TGTGCCTGGAGTCCCCTTACTGGAAACACCATATATTTT. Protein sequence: CAWSPLTGNTIYF.

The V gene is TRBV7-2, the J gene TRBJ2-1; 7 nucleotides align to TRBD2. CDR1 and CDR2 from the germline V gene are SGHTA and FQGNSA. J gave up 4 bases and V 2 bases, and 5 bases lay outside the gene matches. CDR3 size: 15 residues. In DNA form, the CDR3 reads TGTGCCAGCAGCTTATGGGCTAGCGGTTACAATGAGCAGTTCTTC. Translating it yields CASSLWASGYNEQFF.

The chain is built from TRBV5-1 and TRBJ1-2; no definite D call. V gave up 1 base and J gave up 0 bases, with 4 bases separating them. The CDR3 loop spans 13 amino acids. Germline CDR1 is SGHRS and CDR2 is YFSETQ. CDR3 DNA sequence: TGCGCCAGCAGCTTGTTAGCTAACTATGGCTACACCTTC. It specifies CASSLLANYGYTF. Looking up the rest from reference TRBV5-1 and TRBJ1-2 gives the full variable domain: KAGVTQTPRYLIKTRGQQVTLSCSPISGHRSVSWYQQTPGQGLQFLFEYFSETQRNKGNFPGRFSGRQFSNSRSEMNVSTLELGDSALYLCASSLLANYGYTFGSGTRLTVV.

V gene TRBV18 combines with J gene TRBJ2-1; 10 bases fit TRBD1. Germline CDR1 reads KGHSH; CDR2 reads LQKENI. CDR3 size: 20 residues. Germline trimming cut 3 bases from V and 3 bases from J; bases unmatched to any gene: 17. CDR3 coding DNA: TGTGCCAGCTCACCCCTCCATCAATTCGGGACAGGGGATTACTACAATGAGCAGTTCTTC. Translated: CASSPLHQFGTGDYYNEQFF.

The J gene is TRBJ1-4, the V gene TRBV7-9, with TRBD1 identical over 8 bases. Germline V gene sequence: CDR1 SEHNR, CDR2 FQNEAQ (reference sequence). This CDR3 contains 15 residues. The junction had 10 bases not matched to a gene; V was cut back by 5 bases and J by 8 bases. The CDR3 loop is CASSTVTGGREKLFF. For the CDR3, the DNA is TGTGCCAGCAGCACCGTAACAGGGGGAAGGGAAAAACTGTTTTTT.

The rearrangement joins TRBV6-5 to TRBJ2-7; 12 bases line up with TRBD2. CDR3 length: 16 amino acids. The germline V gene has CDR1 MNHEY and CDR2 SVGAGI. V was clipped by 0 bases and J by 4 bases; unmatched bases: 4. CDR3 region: CASSYSRLAGAYEQYF. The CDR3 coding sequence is TGTGCCAGCAGTTACTCCAGACTAGCGGGAGCTTACGAGCAGTACTTC.

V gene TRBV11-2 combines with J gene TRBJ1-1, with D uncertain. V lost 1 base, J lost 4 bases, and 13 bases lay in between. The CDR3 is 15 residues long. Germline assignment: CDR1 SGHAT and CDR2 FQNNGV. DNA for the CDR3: TGTGCCAGCAGCTTAGTACGCTCCGCGCGCACTGAAGCTTTCTTT. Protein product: CASSLVRSARTEAFF.

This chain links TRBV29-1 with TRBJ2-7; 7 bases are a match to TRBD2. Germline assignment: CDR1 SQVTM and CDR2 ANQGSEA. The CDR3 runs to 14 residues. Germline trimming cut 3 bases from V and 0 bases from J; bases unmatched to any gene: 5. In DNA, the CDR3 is TGCAGCGTTGACGGGGGAGGGCCCTCCTACGAGCAGTACTTC. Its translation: CSVDGGGPSYEQYF.

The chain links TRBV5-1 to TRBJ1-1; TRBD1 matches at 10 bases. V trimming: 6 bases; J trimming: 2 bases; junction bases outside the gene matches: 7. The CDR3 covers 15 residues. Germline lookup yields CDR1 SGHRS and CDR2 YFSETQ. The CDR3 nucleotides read TGCGCCAGCAAGGGACAGGGGACTCTTAACACTGAAGCTTTCTTT. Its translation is CASKGQGTLNTEAFF.

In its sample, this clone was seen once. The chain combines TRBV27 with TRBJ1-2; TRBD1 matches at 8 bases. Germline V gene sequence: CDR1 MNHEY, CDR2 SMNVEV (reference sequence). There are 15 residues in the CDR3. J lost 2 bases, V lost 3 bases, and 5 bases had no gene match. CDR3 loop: CASSFQWTGNYGYTF. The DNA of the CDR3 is TGTGCCAGCAGTTTCCAATGGACAGGGAACTATGGCTACACCTTC.

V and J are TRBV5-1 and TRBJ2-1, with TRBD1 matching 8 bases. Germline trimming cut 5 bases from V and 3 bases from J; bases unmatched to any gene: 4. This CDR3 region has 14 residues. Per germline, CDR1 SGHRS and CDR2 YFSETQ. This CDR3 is CASRTGDGYNEQFF. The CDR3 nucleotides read TGCGCCAGCAGGACAGGGGATGGCTACAATGAGCAGTTCTTC.

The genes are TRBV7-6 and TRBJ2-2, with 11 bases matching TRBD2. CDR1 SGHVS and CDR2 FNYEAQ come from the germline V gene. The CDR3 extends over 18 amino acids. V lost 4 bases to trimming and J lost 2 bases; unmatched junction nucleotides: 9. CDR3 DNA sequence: TGTGCCAGCAGCTCTCGGCAGGGACTAGCGGCTAACACCGGGGAGCTGTTTTTT. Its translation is CASSSRQGLAANTGELFF. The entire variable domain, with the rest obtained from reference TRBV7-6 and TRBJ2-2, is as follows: GAGVSQSPRYKVTKRGQDVALRCDPISGHVSLYWYRQALGQGPEFLTYFNYEAQQDKSGLPNDRFSAERPEGSISTLTIQRTEQRDSAMYRCASSSRQGLAANTGELFFGEGSRLTVL.

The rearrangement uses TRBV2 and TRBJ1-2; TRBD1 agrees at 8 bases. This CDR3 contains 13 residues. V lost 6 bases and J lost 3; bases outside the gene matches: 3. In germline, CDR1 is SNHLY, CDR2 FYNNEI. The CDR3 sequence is CASSQGADYGYTF. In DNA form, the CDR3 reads TGTGCCAGCAGCCAGGGGGCGGACTATGGCTACACCTTC. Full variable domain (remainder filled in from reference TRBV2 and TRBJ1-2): EPEVTQTPSHQVTQMGQEVILRCVPISNHLYFYWYRQILGQKVEFLVSFYNNEISEKSEIFDDQFSVERPDGSNFTLKIRSTKLEDSAMYFCASSQGADYGYTFGSGTRLTVV.

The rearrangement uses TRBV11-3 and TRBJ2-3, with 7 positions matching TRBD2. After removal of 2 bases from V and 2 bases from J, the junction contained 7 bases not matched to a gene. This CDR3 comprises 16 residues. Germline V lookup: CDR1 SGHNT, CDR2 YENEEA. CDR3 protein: CASSLFAGELTDTQYF. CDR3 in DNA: TGTGCCAGCAGCTTATTTGCGGGAGAGCTCACAGATACGCAGTATTTT.

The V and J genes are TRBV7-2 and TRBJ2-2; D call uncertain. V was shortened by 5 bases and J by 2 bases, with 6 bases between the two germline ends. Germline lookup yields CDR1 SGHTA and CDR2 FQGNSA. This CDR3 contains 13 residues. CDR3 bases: TGTGCCAGCAGCCTTCTCAACACCGGGGAGCTGTTTTTT. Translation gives CASSLLNTGELFF.

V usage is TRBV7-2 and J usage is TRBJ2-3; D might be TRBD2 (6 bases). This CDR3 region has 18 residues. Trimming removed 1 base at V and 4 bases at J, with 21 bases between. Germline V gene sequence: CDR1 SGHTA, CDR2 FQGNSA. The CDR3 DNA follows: TGTGCCAGCAGCTTAGAACCGGGACTCCACCCTGGATCAGATACGCAGTATTTT. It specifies CASSLEPGLHPGSDTQYF.

The CDR3 reads CASSLGLGGQDTDTQYF. CDR3 in DNA: TGTGCCAGCAGCTTAGGCCTCGGGGGTCAGGACACAGATACGCAGTATTTT. This chain connects TRBV13 to TRBJ2-3, with D tentatively TRBD2 (6 bases). The CDR3 loop spans 17 amino acids. CDR1 PRHDT and CDR2 FYEKMQ come from the germline V gene (reference sequence). V shed 0 bases and J shed 2 bases, with 15 bases lying between them.

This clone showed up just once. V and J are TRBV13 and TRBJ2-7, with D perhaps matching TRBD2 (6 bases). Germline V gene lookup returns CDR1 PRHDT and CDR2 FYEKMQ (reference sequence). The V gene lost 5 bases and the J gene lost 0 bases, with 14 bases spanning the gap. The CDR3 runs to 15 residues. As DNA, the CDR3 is TGTGCCAGCAGCCTTCGGGAGATTAGCTCCTACGAGCAGTACTTC. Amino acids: CASSLREISSYEQYF.

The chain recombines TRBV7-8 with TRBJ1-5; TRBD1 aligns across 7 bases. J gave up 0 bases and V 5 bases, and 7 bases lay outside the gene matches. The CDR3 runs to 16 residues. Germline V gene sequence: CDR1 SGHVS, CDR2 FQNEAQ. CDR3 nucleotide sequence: TGTGCCAGCAGCGGCGGGACAGCTAATAGCAATCAGCCCCAGCATTTT. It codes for CASSGGTANSNQPQHF.

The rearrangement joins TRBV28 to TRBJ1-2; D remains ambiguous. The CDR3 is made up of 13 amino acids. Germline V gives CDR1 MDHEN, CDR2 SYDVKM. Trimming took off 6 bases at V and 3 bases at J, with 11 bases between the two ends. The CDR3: CASRSSLDYGYTF. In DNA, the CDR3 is TGTGCCAGCAGATCCTCCCTAGACTATGGCTACACCTTC.

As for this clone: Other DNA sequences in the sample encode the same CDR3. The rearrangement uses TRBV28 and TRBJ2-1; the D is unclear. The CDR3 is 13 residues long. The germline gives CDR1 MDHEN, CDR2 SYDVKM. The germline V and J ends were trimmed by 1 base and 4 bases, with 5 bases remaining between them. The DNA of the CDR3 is TGTGCCAGCAGTTTATCCAGATACAATGAGCAGTTCTTC. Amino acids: CASSLSRYNEQFF.

CDR3 amino acids: CATSRDGQGGQPQHF. CDR3 DNA: TGTGCCACCAGCAGAGATGGGCAGGGGGGTCAGCCCCAGCATTTT. The chain links TRBV15 to TRBJ1-5; 7 bases agree with TRBD1. The CDR3 is 15 amino acids. V lost 0 bases, J lost 6 bases, and 5 bases stayed unmatched. Germline V gene lookup returns CDR1 LNHNV and CDR2 YYDKDF (reference sequence).

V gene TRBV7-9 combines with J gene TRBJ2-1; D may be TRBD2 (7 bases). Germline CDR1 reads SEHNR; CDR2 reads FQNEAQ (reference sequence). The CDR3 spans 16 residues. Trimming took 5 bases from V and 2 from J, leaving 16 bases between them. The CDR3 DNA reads TGTGCCAGCAGCCCCCTGGGGGGGCGCACCTACAATGAGCAGTTCTTC. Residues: CASSPLGGRTYNEQFF.

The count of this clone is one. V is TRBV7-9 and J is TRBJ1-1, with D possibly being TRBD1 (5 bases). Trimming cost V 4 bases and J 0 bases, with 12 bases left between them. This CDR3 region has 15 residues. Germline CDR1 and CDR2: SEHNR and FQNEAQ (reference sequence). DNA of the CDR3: TGTGCCAGCAGCTCTACAGGAAACATGAACACTGAAGCTTTCTTT. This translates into CASSSTGNMNTEAFF.

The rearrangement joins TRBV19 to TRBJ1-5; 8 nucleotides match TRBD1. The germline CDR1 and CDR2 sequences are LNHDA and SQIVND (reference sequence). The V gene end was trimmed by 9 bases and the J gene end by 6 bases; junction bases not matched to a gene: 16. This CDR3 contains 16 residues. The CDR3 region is CASGLHKATGAQPQHF. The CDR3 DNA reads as TGTGCCAGCGGGCTCCATAAAGCGACAGGGGCTCAGCCCCAGCATTTT.

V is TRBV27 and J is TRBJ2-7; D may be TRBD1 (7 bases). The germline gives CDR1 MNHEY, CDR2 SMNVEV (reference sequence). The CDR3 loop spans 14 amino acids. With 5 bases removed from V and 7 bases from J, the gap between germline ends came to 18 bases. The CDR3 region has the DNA TGTGCCAGCAGTGCCCAGGGGGGAAGAGGTGAGCAGTACTTC. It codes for CASSAQGGRGEQYF.

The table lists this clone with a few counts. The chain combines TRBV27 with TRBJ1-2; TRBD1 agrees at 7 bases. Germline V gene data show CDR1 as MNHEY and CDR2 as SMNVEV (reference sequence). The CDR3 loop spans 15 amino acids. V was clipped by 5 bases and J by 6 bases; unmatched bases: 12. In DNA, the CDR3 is TGTGCCAGCAGTCCGCATGGACAGGCCAACCATGGCTACACCTTC. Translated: CASSPHGQANHGYTF.